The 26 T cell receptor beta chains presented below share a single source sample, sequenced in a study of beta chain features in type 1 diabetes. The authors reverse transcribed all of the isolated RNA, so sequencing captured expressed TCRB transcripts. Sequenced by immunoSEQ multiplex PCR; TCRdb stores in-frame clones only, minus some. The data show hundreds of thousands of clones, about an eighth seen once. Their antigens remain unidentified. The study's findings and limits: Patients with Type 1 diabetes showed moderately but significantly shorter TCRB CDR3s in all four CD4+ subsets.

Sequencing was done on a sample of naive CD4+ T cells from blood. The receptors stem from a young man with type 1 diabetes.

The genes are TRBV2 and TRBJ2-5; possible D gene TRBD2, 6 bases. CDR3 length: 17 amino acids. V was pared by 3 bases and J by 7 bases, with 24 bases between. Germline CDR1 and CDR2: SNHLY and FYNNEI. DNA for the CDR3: TGTGCCAGCAGTGAGAGTATGGCGGGACCCGCCCTCAGGACCCAGTACTTC. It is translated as CASSESMAGPALRTQYF.

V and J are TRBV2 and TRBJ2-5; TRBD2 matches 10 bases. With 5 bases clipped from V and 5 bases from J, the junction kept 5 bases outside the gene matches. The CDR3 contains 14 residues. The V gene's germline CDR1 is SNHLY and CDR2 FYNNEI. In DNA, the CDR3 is TGTGCCAGCAGTAGCGGGGGGGCGGTGGAGACCCAGTACTTC. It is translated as CASSSGGAVETQYF.

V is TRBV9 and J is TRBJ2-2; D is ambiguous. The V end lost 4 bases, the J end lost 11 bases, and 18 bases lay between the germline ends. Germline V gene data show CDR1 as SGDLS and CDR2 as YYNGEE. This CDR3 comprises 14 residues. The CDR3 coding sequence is TGTGCCAGCAGCCTTTCTTCCCTATCGGGCGAGCTGTTTTTT. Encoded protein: CASSLSSLSGELFF.

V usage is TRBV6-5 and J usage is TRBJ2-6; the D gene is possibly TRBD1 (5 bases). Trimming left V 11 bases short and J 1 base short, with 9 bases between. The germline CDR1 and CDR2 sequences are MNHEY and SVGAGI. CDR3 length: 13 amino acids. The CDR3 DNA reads TGTGCCGCCAAGGGGTCTGGGGCCAACGTCCTGACTTTC. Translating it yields CAAKGSGANVLTF.

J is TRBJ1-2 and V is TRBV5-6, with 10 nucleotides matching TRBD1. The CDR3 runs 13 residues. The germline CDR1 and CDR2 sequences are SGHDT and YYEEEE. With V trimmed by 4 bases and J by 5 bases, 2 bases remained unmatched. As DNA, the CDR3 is TGTGCCAGCAGCGGACAGGGGGTTTATGGCTACACCTTC. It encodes CASSGQGVYGYTF.

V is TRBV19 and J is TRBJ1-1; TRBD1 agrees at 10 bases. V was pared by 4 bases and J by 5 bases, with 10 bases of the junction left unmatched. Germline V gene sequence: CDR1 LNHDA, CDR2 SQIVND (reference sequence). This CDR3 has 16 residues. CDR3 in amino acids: CASSSRDRGGGTEAFF. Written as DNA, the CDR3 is TGTGCCAGTAGTAGCCGGGACAGGGGAGGGGGAACTGAAGCTTTCTTT. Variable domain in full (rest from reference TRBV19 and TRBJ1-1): DGGITQSPKYLFRKEGQNVTLSCEQNLNHDAMYWYRQDPGQGLRLIYYSQIVNDFQKGDIAEGYSVSREKKESFPLTVTSAQKNPTAFYLCASSSRDRGGGTEAFFGQGTRLTVV.

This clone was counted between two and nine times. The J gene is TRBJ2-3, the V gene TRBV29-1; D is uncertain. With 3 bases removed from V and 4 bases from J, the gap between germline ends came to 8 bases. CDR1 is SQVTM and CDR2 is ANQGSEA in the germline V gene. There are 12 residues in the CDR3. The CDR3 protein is CSVDALADTQYF. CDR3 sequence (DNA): TGCAGCGTTGATGCATTGGCAGATACGCAGTATTTT.

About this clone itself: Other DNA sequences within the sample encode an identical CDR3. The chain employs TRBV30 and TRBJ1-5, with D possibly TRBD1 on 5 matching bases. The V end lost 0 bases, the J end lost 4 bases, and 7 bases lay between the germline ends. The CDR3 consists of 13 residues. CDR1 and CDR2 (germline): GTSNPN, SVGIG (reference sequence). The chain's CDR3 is CAWSVGANQPQHF. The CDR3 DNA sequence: TGTGCCTGGAGTGTCGGGGCTAATCAGCCCCAGCATTTT.

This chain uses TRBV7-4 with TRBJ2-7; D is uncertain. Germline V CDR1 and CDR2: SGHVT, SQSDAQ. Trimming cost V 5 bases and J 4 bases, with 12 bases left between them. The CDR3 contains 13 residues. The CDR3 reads CASSGLSMYEQYF. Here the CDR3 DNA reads TGTGCCAGCAGCGGTCTTAGCATGTACGAGCAGTACTTC. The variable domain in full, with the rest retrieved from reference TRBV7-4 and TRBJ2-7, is GAGVSQSPRYKVAKRGRDVALRCDSISGHVTLYWYRQTLGQGSEVLTYSQSDAQRDKSGRPSGRFSAERPERSVSTLKIQRTEQGDSAVYLCASSGLSMYEQYFGPGTRLTVT.

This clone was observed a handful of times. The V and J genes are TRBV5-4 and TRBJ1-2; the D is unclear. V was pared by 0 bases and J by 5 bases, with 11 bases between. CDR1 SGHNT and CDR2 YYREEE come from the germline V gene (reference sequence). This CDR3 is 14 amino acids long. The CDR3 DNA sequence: TGTGCCAGCAGCTTGGAGGGCAGAGGTTATGGCTACACCTTC. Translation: CASSLEGRGYGYTF.

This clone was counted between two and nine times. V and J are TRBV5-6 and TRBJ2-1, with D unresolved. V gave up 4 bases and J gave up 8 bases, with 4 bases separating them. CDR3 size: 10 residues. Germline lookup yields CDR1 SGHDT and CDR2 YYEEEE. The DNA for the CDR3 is TGTGCCAGCAGCATCCATGAGCAGTTCTTC. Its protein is CASSIHEQFF.

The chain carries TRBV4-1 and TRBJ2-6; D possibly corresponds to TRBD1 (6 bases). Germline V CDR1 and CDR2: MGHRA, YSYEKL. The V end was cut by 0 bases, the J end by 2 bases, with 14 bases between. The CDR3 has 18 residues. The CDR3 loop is CASSQEGAGVTGANVLTF. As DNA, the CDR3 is TGCGCCAGCAGCCAAGAAGGGGCAGGGGTTACTGGGGCCAACGTCCTGACTTTC.

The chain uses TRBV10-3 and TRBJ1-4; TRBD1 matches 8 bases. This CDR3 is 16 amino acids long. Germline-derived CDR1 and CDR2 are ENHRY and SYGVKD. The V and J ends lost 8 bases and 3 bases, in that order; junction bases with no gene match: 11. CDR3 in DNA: TGTGCCATCGCCCAGGGGGCGAGTTGGTCTAATGAAAAACTGTTTTTT. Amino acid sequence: CAIAQGASWSNEKLFF.

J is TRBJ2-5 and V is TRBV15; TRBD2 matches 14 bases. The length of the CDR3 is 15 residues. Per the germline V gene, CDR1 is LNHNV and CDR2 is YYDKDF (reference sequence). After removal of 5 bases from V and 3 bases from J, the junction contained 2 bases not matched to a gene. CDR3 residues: CATSWTSGGKETQYF. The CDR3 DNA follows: TGTGCCACCAGCTGGACTAGCGGGGGGAAAGAGACCCAGTACTTC.

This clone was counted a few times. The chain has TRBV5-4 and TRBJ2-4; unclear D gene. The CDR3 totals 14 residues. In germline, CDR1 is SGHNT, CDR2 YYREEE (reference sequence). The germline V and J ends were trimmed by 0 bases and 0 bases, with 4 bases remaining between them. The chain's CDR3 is CASSLDLAKNIQYF. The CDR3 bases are TGTGCCAGCAGCTTGGACTTAGCCAAAAACATTCAGTACTTC.

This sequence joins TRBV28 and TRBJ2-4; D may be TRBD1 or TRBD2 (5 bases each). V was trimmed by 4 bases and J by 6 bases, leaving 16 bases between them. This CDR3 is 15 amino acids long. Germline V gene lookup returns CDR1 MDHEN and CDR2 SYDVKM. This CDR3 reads CASSSTTGLPNIQYF. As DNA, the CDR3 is TGTGCCAGCAGTTCCACTACAGGACTTCCAAACATTCAGTACTTC.

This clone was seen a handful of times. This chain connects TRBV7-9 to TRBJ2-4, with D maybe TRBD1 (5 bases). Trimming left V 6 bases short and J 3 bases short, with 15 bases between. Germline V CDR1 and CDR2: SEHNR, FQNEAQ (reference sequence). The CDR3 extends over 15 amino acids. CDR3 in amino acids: CASSLSRADKNIQYF. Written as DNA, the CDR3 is TGTGCCAGCAGTCTGAGCAGGGCGGACAAAAACATTCAGTACTTC.

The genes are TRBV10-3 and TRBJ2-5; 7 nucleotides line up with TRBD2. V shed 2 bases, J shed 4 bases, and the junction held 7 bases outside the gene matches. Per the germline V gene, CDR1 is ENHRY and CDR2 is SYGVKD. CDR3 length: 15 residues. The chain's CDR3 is CAISEGTILGETQYF. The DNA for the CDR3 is TGTGCCATCAGTGAGGGGACTATCCTGGGAGAGACCCAGTACTTC.

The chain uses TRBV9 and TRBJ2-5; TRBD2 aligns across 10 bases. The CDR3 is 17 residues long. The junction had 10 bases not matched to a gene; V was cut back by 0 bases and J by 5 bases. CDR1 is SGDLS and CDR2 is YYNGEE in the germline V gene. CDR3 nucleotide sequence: TGTGCCAGCAGCGTAGGAATGTCAGCGGGGGGGCGGGAGACCCAGTACTTC. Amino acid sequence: CASSVGMSAGGRETQYF.

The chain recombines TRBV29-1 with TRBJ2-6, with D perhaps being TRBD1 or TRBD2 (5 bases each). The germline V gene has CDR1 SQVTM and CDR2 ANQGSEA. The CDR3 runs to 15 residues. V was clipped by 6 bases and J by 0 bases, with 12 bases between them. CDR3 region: CSVGTPVSGANVLTF. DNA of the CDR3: TGCAGCGTCGGGACCCCCGTCTCTGGGGCCAACGTCCTGACTTTC.

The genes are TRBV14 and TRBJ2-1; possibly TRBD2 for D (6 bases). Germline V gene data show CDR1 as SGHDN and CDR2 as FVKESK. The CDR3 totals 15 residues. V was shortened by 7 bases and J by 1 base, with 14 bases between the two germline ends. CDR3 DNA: TGTGCCAGCACCCTCGGGCGGGGTTCCTACAATGAGCAGTTCTTC. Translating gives CASTLGRGSYNEQFF. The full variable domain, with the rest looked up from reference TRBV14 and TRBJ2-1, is EAGVTQFPSHSVIEKGQTVTLRCDPISGHDNLYWYRRVMGKEIKFLLHFVKESKQDESGMPNNRFLAERTGGTYSTLKVQPAELEDSGVYFCASTLGRGSYNEQFFGPGTRLTVL.

CDR3 protein: CASSVRGGTANYGYTF. DNA of the CDR3: TGTGCCAGCAGCGTTAGAGGGGGGACAGCTAACTATGGCTACACCTTC. V usage is TRBV9 and J usage is TRBJ1-2, with 7 nucleotides matching TRBD1. With 2 bases clipped from V and 0 bases from J, the junction kept 7 bases outside the gene matches. CDR1 and CDR2 (germline): SGDLS, YYNGEE. The CDR3 is made up of 16 amino acids.

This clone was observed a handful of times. The CDR3 sequence: CALRVGVNNSPLHF. The CDR3 DNA follows: TGTGCCCTCCGGGTGGGGGTAAATAATTCACCCCTCCACTTT. This chain connects TRBV7-2 to TRBJ1-6, with D tentatively TRBD1 (5 bases). Germline V gives CDR1 SGHTA, CDR2 FQGNSA. The CDR3 contains 14 residues. With 11 bases removed from V and 5 bases from J, the gap between germline ends came to 16 bases.

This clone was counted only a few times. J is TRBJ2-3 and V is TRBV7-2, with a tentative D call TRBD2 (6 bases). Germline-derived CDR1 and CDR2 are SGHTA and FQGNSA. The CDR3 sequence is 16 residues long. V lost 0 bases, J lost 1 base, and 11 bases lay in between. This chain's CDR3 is CASSLAASAGTDTQYF. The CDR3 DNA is TGTGCCAGCAGCTTAGCGGCTAGCGCAGGCACAGATACGCAGTATTTT.

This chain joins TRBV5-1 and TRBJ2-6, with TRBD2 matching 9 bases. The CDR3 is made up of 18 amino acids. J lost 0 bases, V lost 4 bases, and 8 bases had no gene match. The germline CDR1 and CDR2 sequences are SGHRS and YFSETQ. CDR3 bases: TGCGCCAGCAGCCCGATAGCGGGAGTGACCTCTGGGGCCAACGTCCTGACTTTC. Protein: CASSPIAGVTSGANVLTF.

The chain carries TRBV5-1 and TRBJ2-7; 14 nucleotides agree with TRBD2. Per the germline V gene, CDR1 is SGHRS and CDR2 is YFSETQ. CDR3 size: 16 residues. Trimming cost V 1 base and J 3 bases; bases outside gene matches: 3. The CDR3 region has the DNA TGCGCCAGCAGCTTGTACGGGACTAGCGGGAGCTACGAGCAGTACTTC. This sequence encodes CASSLYGTSGSYEQYF.